The 20 T cell receptor beta chains below come from one sample, sequenced in a study of blood T cell repertoires in COVID-19. The protocol was immunoSEQ multiplex PCR, while the TCRdb copy is restricted to in-frame clones and leaves out a portion. This repertoire shows roughly 150,000 clones, approximately 80% found once; its top ten account for 9% to 10%. Sequencing was done on a sample of peripheral blood. The receptors were gathered from a woman aged 50 to 60 with acute or convalescent COVID-19.

The V gene is TRBV5-1, the J gene TRBJ1-2; 7 nucleotides match TRBD1. Trimming at V came to 7 bases and at J to 6 bases, leaving 12 bases not matched to a gene. The length of the CDR3 is 14 residues. The germline V gene encodes CDR1 SGHRS and CDR2 YFSETQ. The CDR3 spells CASRITTGTDGYTF. The CDR3 DNA reads as TGCGCCAGCCGCATAACGACCGGGACAGATGGCTACACCTTC.

The count of this clone is one. The chain employs TRBV24-1 and TRBJ1-5, with 11 positions matching TRBD1. This CDR3 region has 16 residues. Trimming removed 3 bases from V and 1 base from J; junction bases left unmatched: 1. CDR1 KGHDR and CDR2 SFDVKD come from the germline V gene. The CDR3 DNA sequence: TGTGCCACCAGTGATAGGGACAGGGGGAGCAATCAGCCCCAGCATTTT. This sequence encodes CATSDRDRGSNQPQHF.

This clone was recorded a few times. This rearrangement joins TRBV20-1 to TRBJ2-7; 11 nucleotides match TRBD2. From germline, CDR1 is DFQATT and CDR2 SNEGSKA (reference sequence). This CDR3 region has 13 residues. V trimming: 3 bases; J trimming: 6 bases; junction bases outside the gene matches: 4. CDR3 coding DNA: TGCAGTGCTAGTCGTAGCGGGAGGGTCGAGCAGTACTTC. Its protein is CSASRSGRVEQYF.

This clone was detected once. The rearrangement joins TRBV3-1 (or the pseudogene TRBV3-2) to TRBJ1-2; D unclear. The CDR3 runs to 16 residues. Germline CDR1 and CDR2: LGHDT and YNNKEL (reference sequence). Trimming pared 0 bases from V and 1 base from J, leaving 12 bases between. CDR3 sequence (DNA): TGTGCCAGCAGCCAAGATCGCAGGCGCAGTAACTATGGCTACACCTTC. Protein product: CASSQDRRRSNYGYTF.

This clone was found once. The CDR3 is CASSRGADSPYGYTF. CDR3 coding DNA: TGTGCCAGCAGCCGAGGCGCTGACAGCCCCTATGGCTACACCTTC. The rearrangement uses TRBV7-6 and TRBJ1-2; tentatively, D is TRBD1 (5 bases). Deletions cut 5 bases from V and 4 bases from J, with 17 bases between. The CDR3 consists of 15 residues. CDR1 and CDR2 from the germline V gene are SGHVS and FNYEAQ.

The chain links TRBV19 to TRBJ1-5, with a possible D match to TRBD1 (5 bases). This CDR3 contains 14 residues. V gave up 3 bases and J gave up 7 bases, with 13 bases separating them. CDR1 and CDR2 from the germline V gene are LNHDA and SQIVND (reference sequence). CDR3 nucleotides: TGTGCCAGTAGTATCTTAAGACAGAACCAGCCCCAGCATTTT. Translated: CASSILRQNQPQHF.

The rearrangement uses TRBV9 and TRBJ2-1, with 9 nucleotides matching TRBD2. Germline-derived CDR1 and CDR2 are SGDLS and YYNGEE. The CDR3 spans 18 residues. The V gene end was trimmed by 0 bases and the J gene end by 4 bases; junction bases not matched to a gene: 11. In DNA, the CDR3 is TGTGCCAGCAGCGTAGCAGGGGCTACTAGCGGGCGGTACAATGAGCAGTTCTTC. The encoded protein is CASSVAGATSGRYNEQFF.

In nucleotides, the CDR3 is TGTGCCAGCAGTCAGCATCGTGGGGGGGAGCAGTACTTC. Translating gives CASSQHRGGEQYF. The chain uses TRBV3-1 (or the pseudogene TRBV3-2) and TRBJ2-7; D might be TRBD2 (6 bases). Trimming removed 6 bases from V and 7 bases from J, with 16 bases in between. Germline V gene data show CDR1 as LGHDT and CDR2 as YNNKEL (reference sequence). The length of the CDR3 is 13 residues.

The chain carries TRBV27 and TRBJ1-2; perhaps TRBD1 as D (6 bases). Germline loops: CDR1 MNHEY, CDR2 SMNVEV (reference sequence). The CDR3 totals 14 residues. The V and J ends lost 4 bases and 2 bases respectively, with 11 bases between them. CDR3 region: CASSSTGLNYGYTF. The CDR3 DNA follows: TGTGCCAGCAGTTCCACAGGGTTGAACTATGGCTACACCTTC.

The chain is built from TRBV6-1 and TRBJ1-6, with 10 nucleotides matching TRBD1. The V gene's germline CDR1 is MNHNS and CDR2 SASEGT. After removal of 4 bases from V and 10 bases from J, the junction contained 13 bases not matched to a gene. The CDR3 runs 17 residues. DNA for the CDR3: TGTGCCAGCAGTGGACGCTACCCGGGACAGGGGAACTCACCCCTCCACTTT. This sequence encodes CASSGRYPGQGNSPLHF.

The rearrangement joins TRBV27 to TRBJ1-1, with TRBD1 identical over 9 bases. With V trimmed by 6 bases and J by 4 bases, 3 bases remained unmatched. CDR1 is MNHEY and CDR2 is SMNVEV in the germline V gene (reference sequence). The CDR3 extends over 13 amino acids. For the CDR3, the DNA is TGTGCCAGCAGGACAGGGGGATCCACTGAAGCTTTCTTT. Its translation: CASRTGGSTEAFF.

V and J are TRBV19 and TRBJ2-2, with D unresolved. The length of the CDR3 is 13 residues. Germline assignment: CDR1 LNHDA and CDR2 SQIVND (reference sequence). V was pared by 2 bases and J by 4 bases, with 5 bases between. In DNA form, the CDR3 reads TGTGCCAGTAGTATATGGGCCACCGGGGAGCTGTTTTTT. Protein: CASSIWATGELFF.

The V and J genes are TRBV6-6 and TRBJ2-4, with D perhaps TRBD2 (6 bases). This CDR3 is 14 amino acids long. Germline V gene sequence: CDR1 MNHNY, CDR2 SVGAGI (reference sequence). The germline V and J ends were trimmed by 5 bases and 3 bases, with 11 bases remaining between them. CDR3 DNA: TGTGCCAGCAGTGAGGACTATTACAAAAACATTCAGTACTTC. Amino acid sequence: CASSEDYYKNIQYF.

This rearrangement joins TRBV5-8 to TRBJ1-2; D is possibly TRBD1 (5 bases). CDR1 and CDR2 from the germline V gene are SGHTS and YDEGEE. The CDR3 runs 15 residues. V lost 0 bases and J 2 bases, leaving 11 bases between the germline ends. The DNA of the CDR3 is TGTGCCAGCAGCTTGGATGGTTCAGGGAACTATGGCTACACCTTC. Its translation: CASSLDGSGNYGYTF.

This clone has a handful of counts. V is TRBV4-2 and J is TRBJ1-6, with D unresolved. This CDR3 region has 14 residues. V shed 0 bases and J shed 7 bases, with 7 bases lying between them. The V gene's germline CDR1 is LGHNA and CDR2 YNFKEQ. CDR3 residues: CASSQDLPNSPLHF. In DNA, the CDR3 is TGTGCCAGCAGCCAAGACCTACCCAATTCACCCCTCCACTTT.

This rearrangement joins TRBV10-3 to TRBJ2-6; 10 nucleotides match TRBD1. Germline CDR1 is ENHRY and CDR2 is SYGVKD. V lost 7 bases to trimming and J lost 1 base; unmatched junction nucleotides: 7. The CDR3 length is 17 residues. In DNA, the CDR3 is TGTGCCATCACAAACGGGACAGGGGTGTCTGGGGCCAACGTCCTGACTTTC. Its protein is CAITNGTGVSGANVLTF.

The chain carries TRBV7-8 and TRBJ2-1; no clear D. Per the germline V gene, CDR1 is SGHVS and CDR2 is FQNEAQ. This CDR3 spans 12 amino acids. Trimming stripped 1 base from V and 5 bases from J, with 3 bases between. CDR3 in DNA: TGTGCCAGCAGCTTAGTTAACAATGAGCAGTTCTTC. Protein product: CASSLVNNEQFF.

This chain links TRBV18 with TRBJ2-2; 7 nucleotides line up with TRBD2. CDR1 is KGHSH, CDR2 LQKENI, per germline. This CDR3 comprises 16 residues. J lost 0 bases, V lost 1 base, and 2 bases had no gene match. CDR3 in DNA: TGTGCCAGCTCACCACAGCTAGCGGCGAACACCGGGGAGCTGTTTTTT. Its protein product is CASSPQLAANTGELFF.

This chain links TRBV12-5 with TRBJ2-2, with 8 positions matching TRBD1. This CDR3 has 19 amino acids. Losses at the gene ends were 0 bases for V and 3 bases for J; bases not matched to a gene: 12. Germline-derived CDR1 and CDR2 are LGHNT and FRNRAP. CDR3 in amino acids: CASGLVLDRVREHTGELFF. The DNA for the CDR3 is TGTGCTAGTGGTTTGGTACTGGACAGGGTAAGGGAACACACCGGGGAGCTGTTTTTT.

The chain is built from TRBV30 and TRBJ1-2; tentative D call: TRBD1 (5 bases). Germline V CDR1 and CDR2: GTSNPN, SVGIG (reference sequence). The length of the CDR3 is 12 residues. Deletions cut 4 bases from V and 4 bases from J, with 10 bases between. CDR3 protein: CAWIYGGYGYTF. The CDR3 nucleotides read TGTGCCTGGATCTACGGGGGCTATGGCTACACCTTC.